Following are 18 T cell receptor beta chains from one sample sequenced in a study of blood T cell repertoires in COVID-19. Profiled with immunoSEQ multiplex PCR; TCRdb holds only in-frame clones, not every one. The table records approximately 80,000 clones, roughly four fifths of them present only once. The specimen sequenced was peripheral blood. The receptor source for this set is a man between 60 and 75 years old with acute or convalescent COVID-19.

The CDR3: CASSARGQGPVGNYNSPLHF. The DNA of the CDR3 is TGTGCCAGCAGTGCCAGAGGACAGGGGCCCGTTGGGAACTATAATTCACCCCTCCACTTT. The chain uses TRBV6-4 and TRBJ1-6, with TRBD1 identical over 9 bases. CDR1 MRHNA and CDR2 SNTAGT come from the germline V gene. CDR3 length equals 20 residues. V was clipped by 4 bases and J by 3 bases; unmatched bases: 16.

This chain connects TRBV28 to TRBJ1-2; no clear D gene. Germline lookup yields CDR1 MDHEN and CDR2 SYDVKM. V was trimmed by 8 bases and J by 7 bases, leaving 17 bases between them. The CDR3 is 13 residues long. DNA for the CDR3: TGTGCCAGCGGTACTGGAGGGCTTCTTGGCTACACCTTC. Its translation: CASGTGGLLGYTF.

The V and J genes are TRBV18 and TRBJ1-5, with TRBD1 matching over 7 bases. The J segment lost 4 bases and the V segment lost 0 bases, leaving 6 bases of the junction unmatched. CDR1 and CDR2 (germline): KGHSH, LQKENI. The CDR3 totals 16 residues. The CDR3 loop is CASSPPKAGGNQPQHF. The CDR3 DNA follows: TGTGCCAGCTCACCACCTAAGGCAGGGGGAAATCAGCCCCAGCATTTT.

This clone has more than one count but fewer than ten. Other DNA sequences within the sample encode an identical CDR3. The chain recombines TRBV12-3 or TRBV12-4 with TRBJ1-2; TRBD1 matches at 7 bases. Trimming at V came to 3 bases and at J to 5 bases, leaving 0 bases not matched to a gene. This CDR3 spans 12 amino acids. The CDR3 here is CASSLTGYGYTF. In DNA form, the CDR3 reads TGTGCCAGCAGTTTGACAGGGTATGGCTACACCTTC.

The rearrangement joins TRBV13 to TRBJ2-2; D possibly corresponds to TRBD1 (5 bases). V was trimmed by 8 bases and J by 2 bases, leaving 9 bases between them. Germline loops: CDR1 PRHDT, CDR2 FYEKMQ (reference sequence). This CDR3 comprises 13 residues. The CDR3 region is CASAGINTGELFF. CDR3 bases: TGTGCCAGCGCAGGGATTAACACCGGGGAGCTGTTTTTT.

The CDR3 protein is CASSLSLGTSYGYTF. The DNA of the CDR3 is TGTGCCAGCAGTCTATCGTTGGGGACAAGCTATGGCTACACCTTC. J is TRBJ1-2 and V is TRBV9; possible D gene TRBD1, 6 bases. The CDR3 totals 15 residues. Germline lookup yields CDR1 SGDLS and CDR2 YYNGEE. Trimming removed 5 bases from V and 4 bases from J, with 18 bases in between. The variable domain in full, completed from reference TRBV9 and TRBJ1-2, reads DSGVTQTPKHLITATGQRVTLRCSPRSGDLSVYWYQQSLDQGLQFLIQYYNGEERAKGNILERFSAQQFPDLHSELNLSSLELGDSALYFCASSLSLGTSYGYTFGSGTRLTVV.

J is TRBJ1-5 and V is TRBV4-1; D is perhaps TRBD1 (6 bases). V was shortened by 1 base and J by 6 bases, with 22 bases between the two germline ends. Germline CDR1 and CDR2: MGHRA and YSYEKL. This CDR3 spans 18 amino acids. The CDR3 nucleotides read TGCGCCAGCAGCCAAGCCATCTTAGGGGGGGGCGCGGGTCAGCCCCAGCATTTT. Translating it yields CASSQAILGGGAGQPQHF.

The genes are TRBV7-2 and TRBJ2-3; a weak D match, TRBD1 (5 bases). The CDR3 runs to 15 residues. With 3 bases removed from V and 4 bases from J, the gap between germline ends came to 14 bases. Germline V gene data show CDR1 as SGHTA and CDR2 as FQGNSA. Here the CDR3 reads CASSFATASPDTQYF. The CDR3 DNA follows: TGTGCCAGCAGCTTCGCGACAGCCTCACCAGATACGCAGTATTTT.

The chain couples TRBV24-1 to TRBJ1-5; possible D gene TRBD1, 5 bases. Between the trimmed V and J ends, which lost 5 bases and 5 bases, there was a span of 12 bases. The CDR3 has 14 residues. Germline CDR1 reads KGHDR; CDR2 reads SFDVKD. The CDR3 is CATSGGGEDQPQHF. DNA for the CDR3: TGTGCCACCAGTGGTGGAGGGGAGGATCAGCCCCAGCATTTT.

This clone appeared once. The gene calls are TRBV3-1 (or the pseudogene TRBV3-2) and TRBJ2-5, with a possible D match to TRBD2 (5 bases). V lost 5 bases and J 13 bases, leaving 11 bases between the germline ends. CDR1 LGHDT and CDR2 YNNKEL come from the germline V gene (reference sequence). The CDR3 sequence is 10 residues long. The CDR3 DNA follows: TGTGCCAGCAGCGGGTCTAGCTGGTACTTC. Protein product: CASSGSSWYF.

This clone appeared once. The chain couples TRBV11-2 to TRBJ2-3; possible D gene TRBD2, 5 bases. CDR3 length equals 18 residues. Germline CDR1 is SGHAT and CDR2 is FQNNGV. V was trimmed by 4 bases and J by 3 bases, leaving 23 bases between them. The DNA of the CDR3 is TGTGCCAGCAGCTCGTCTACTCGGACTTACTTAGGGACAGATACGCAGTATTTT. Its translation: CASSSSTRTYLGTDTQYF.

This chain uses TRBV3-1 (or the pseudogene TRBV3-2) with TRBJ1-1, with D hard to call. The germline gives CDR1 LGHDT, CDR2 YNNKEL (reference sequence). The V end was cut by 1 base, the J end by 2 bases, with 17 bases between. The CDR3 loop spans 17 amino acids. The CDR3 spells CASSQGVRAGFNTEAFF. The DNA for the CDR3 is TGTGCCAGCAGCCAAGGTGTGAGGGCGGGGTTCAACACTGAAGCTTTCTTT.

CDR3 protein: CASSPGLAGFTDTQYF. As DNA, the CDR3 is TGTGCCAGCAGTCCGGGACTAGCGGGCTTCACAGATACGCAGTATTTT. This chain links TRBV6-2 or TRBV6-3 with TRBJ2-3; 12 bases match TRBD2. Trimming removed 5 bases from V and 2 bases from J; junction bases left unmatched: 5. The CDR3 has 16 amino acids. The germline gives CDR1 MNHEY, CDR2 SVGEGT.

The chain employs TRBV6-6 and TRBJ1-2; 7 bases agree with TRBD1. After removal of 7 bases from V and 0 bases from J, the junction contained 5 bases not matched to a gene. Per germline, CDR1 MNHNY and CDR2 SVGAGI (reference sequence). The CDR3 totals 14 residues. The CDR3 reads CASTLTGTNYGYTF. The CDR3 bases are TGTGCCAGCACCCTGACAGGGACTAACTATGGCTACACCTTC.

The chain joins TRBV28 to TRBJ2-7; tentative D call: TRBD1 (6 bases). CDR1 MDHEN and CDR2 SYDVKM come from the germline V gene. V was clipped by 5 bases and J by 1 base, with 9 bases between them. The CDR3 is 13 amino acids. CDR3 in DNA: TGTGCCAGCAGTGGGACACTTTCCTACGAGCAGTACTTC. Its translation is CASSGTLSYEQYF.

The chain carries TRBV19 and TRBJ2-1; TRBD1 aligns across 8 bases. The CDR3 is 16 amino acids. Germline CDR1 and CDR2: LNHDA and SQIVND (reference sequence). The ends lost 10 bases at V and 2 bases at J; junction bases unmatched: 13. For the CDR3, the DNA is TGTGCCACCAAGGGGGGACAGGTCCGACCCTACAATGAGCAGTTCTTC. It is translated as CATKGGQVRPYNEQFF.

This chain uses TRBV7-9 with TRBJ1-4, with D tentatively TRBD1 (5 bases). CDR3 length equals 15 residues. CDR1 is SEHNR and CDR2 is FQNEAQ in the germline V gene (reference sequence). V was cut by 6 bases and J by 3 bases, with 14 bases left in between. The CDR3 loop reads CASSSLGGANEKLFF. Here the CDR3 DNA reads TGTGCCAGCAGTTCCCTCGGGGGTGCTAATGAAAAACTGTTTTTT.

This clone has only a few counts. This chain connects TRBV10-3 to TRBJ2-1, with D tentatively TRBD2 (6 bases). Germline V gene lookup returns CDR1 ENHRY and CDR2 SYGVKD. The CDR3 runs 15 residues. The V end was cut by 2 bases, the J end by 6 bases, with 14 bases between. CDR3 nucleotide sequence: TGTGCCATCAGTGAGCCGGGACTGGATAGCAATGAGCAGTTCTTC. Encoded protein: CAISEPGLDSNEQFF.